This TCR beta chain is from a study of shared clonotypes between healthy human individuals. Several immunoSEQ plates held equal portions of the genomic DNA taken from each subset. Replicate PCRs run on sorted subsets employed 200 ng DNA, approximately 30,000 T cell genomes. Clones were sequenced by immunoSEQ multiplex PCR, and TCRdb holds only the in-frame ones, with some missing. The table has millions of clones, just under 95% seen once. This CDR3 comprises 13 residues. The V gene lost 7 bases and the J gene lost 6 bases, with 15 bases spanning the gap. Germline V lookup: CDR1 SQVTM, CDR2 ANQGSEA. CD8 cells classed as naive were CD45RO-negative and positively selected for CCR7, excluding terminally differentiated effector memory CD45RA+ cells. All donors were healthy HIV-negative adults lacking recent acute infections or vaccinations.

The V gene is TRBV29-1, the J gene TRBJ2-2; D possibly matches TRBD1 or TRBD2 (5 bases each). The sample taken for sequencing was naive CD8+ T cells sorted from blood. The TCR sequence derives from a young man in good health. Written as DNA, the CDR3 is TGCAGCGCCTCGGGGCTGGGCCCCGGGGAGCTGTTTTTT. This sequence encodes CSASGLGPGELFF.